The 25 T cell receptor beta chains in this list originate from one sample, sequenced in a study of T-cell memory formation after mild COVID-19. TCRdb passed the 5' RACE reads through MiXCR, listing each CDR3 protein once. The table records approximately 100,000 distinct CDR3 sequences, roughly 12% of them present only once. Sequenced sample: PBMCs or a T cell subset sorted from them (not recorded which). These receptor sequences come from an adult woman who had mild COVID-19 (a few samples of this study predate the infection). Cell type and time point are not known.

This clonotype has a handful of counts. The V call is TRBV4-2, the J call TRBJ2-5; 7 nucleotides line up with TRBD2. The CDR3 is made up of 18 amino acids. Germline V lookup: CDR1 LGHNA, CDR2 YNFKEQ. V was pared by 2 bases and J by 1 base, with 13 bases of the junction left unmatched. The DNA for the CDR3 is TGTGCCAGCAGCCAATTGTCCAGGAGCGGGATCCGCCAAGAGACCCAGTACTTC. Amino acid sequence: CASSQLSRSGIRQETQYF.

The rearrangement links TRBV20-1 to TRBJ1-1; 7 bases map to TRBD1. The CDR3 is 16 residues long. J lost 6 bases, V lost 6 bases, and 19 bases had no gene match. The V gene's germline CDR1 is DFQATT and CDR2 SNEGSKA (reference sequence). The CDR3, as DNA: TGCAGTGCGCATTCCTCCAACCCCAACAGGGGCGCTGAAGCTTTCTTT. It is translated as CSAHSSNPNRGAEAFF.

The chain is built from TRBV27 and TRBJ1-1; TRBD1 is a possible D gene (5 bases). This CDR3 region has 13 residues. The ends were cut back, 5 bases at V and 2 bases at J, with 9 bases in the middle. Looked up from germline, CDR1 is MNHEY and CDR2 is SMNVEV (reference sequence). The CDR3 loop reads CASSRQGNTEAFF. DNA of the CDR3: TGTGCCAGCAGTCGTCAGGGAAACACTGAAGCTTTCTTT.

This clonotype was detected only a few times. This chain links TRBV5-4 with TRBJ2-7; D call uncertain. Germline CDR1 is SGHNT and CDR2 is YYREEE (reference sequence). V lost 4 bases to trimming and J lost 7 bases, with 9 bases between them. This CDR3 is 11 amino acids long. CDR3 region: CASSRMGEQYF. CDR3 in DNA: TGTGCCAGCAGCAGAATGGGGGAGCAGTACTTC. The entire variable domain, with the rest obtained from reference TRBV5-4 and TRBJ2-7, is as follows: ETGVTQSPTHLIKTRGQQVTLRCSSQSGHNTVSWYQQALGQGPQFIFQYYREEENGRGNFPPRFSGLQFPNYSSELNVNALELDDSALYLCASSRMGEQYFGPGTRLTVT.

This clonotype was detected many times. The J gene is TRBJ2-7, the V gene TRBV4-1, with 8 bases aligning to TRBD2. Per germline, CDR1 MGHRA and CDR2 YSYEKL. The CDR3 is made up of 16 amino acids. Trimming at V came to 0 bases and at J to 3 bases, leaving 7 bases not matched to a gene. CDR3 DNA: TGCGCCAGCAGCCAAGATCGAAATAGCGGGGTCTACGAGCAGTACTTC. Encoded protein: CASSQDRNSGVYEQYF.

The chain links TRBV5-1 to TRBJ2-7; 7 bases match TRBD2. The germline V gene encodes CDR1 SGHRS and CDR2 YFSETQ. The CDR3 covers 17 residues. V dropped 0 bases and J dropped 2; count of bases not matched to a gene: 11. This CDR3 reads CASSLDPPSGYPYEQYF. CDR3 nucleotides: TGCGCCAGCAGCTTGGACCCGCCTAGCGGCTATCCCTACGAGCAGTACTTC.

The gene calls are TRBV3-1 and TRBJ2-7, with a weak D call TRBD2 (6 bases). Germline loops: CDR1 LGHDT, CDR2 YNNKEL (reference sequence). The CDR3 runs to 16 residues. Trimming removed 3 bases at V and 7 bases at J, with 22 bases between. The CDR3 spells CASSQDLSGSRKEQYF. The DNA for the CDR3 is TGTGCCAGCAGCCAGGACCTTAGCGGCTCCAGAAAAGAGCAGTACTTC.

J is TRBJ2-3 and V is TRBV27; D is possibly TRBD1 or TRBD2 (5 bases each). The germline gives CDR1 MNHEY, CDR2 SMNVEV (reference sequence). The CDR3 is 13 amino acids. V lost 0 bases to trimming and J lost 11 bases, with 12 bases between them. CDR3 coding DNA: TGTGCCAGCAGTTTATCCTGGGGGAACGGGCAGTATTTT. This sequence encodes CASSLSWGNGQYF.

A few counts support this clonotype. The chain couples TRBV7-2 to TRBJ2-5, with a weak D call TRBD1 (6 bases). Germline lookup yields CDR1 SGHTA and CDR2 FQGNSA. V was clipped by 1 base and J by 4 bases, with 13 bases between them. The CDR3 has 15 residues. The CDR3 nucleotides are TGTGCCAGCAGCTTAGTTGGTCCAGGGGTAGAGACCCAGTACTTC. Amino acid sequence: CASSLVGPGVETQYF.

For the CDR3, the DNA is TGTGCCAGCAGTGATGAGGAGACTAGCGGGTGGGCCTACGAGCAGTACTTC. Translation: CASSDEETSGWAYEQYF. The genes are TRBV2 and TRBJ2-7, with 10 bases that match TRBD2. The germline V gene has CDR1 SNHLY and CDR2 FYNNEI. V shed 3 bases, J shed 2 bases, and the junction held 10 bases outside the gene matches. This CDR3 comprises 17 residues.

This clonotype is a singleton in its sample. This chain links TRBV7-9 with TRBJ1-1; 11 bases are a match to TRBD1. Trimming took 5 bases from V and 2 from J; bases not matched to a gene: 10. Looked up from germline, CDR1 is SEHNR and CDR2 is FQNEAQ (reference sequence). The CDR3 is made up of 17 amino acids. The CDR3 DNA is TGTGCCAGCAGCGTACCCGGGACAGGGGGTTTTAACACTGAAGCTTTCTTT. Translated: CASSVPGTGGFNTEAFF.

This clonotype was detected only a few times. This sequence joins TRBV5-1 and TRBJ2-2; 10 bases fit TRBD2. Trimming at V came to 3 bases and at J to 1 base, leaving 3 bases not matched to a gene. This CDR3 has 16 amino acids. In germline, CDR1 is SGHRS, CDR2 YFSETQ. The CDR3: CASSSWTSGNTGELFF. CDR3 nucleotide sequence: TGCGCCAGCAGCTCTTGGACTAGCGGGAACACCGGGGAGCTGTTTTTT. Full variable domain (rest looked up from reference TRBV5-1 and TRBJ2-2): KAGVTQTPRYLIKTRGQQVTLSCSPISGHRSVSWYQQTPGQGLQFLFEYFSETQRNKGNFPGRFSGRQFSNSRSEMNVSTLELGDSALYLCASSSWTSGNTGELFFGEGSRLTVL.

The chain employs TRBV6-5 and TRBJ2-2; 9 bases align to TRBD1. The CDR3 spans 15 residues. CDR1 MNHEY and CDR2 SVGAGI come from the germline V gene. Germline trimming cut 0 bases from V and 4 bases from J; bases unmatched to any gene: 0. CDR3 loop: CASSYSGQGTGELFF. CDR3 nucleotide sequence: TGTGCCAGCAGTTACTCGGGACAGGGCACCGGGGAGCTGTTTTTT.

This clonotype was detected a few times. The CDR3 sequence: CASSSAAPVDEQFF. The CDR3 coding sequence is TGTGCCAGCAGTTCTGCCGCTCCCGTCGATGAGCAGTTCTTC. The chain combines TRBV12-3 or TRBV12-4 with TRBJ2-1; D remains ambiguous. There are 14 residues in the CDR3. The ends were cut back, 4 bases at V and 8 bases at J, with 15 bases in the middle.

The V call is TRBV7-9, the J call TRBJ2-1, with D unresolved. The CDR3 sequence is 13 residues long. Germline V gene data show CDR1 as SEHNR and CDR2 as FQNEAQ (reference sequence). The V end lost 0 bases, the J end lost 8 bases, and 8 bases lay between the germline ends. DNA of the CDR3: TGTGCCAGCAGCTTAGCTCCGTTACATGAGCAGTTCTTC. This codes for CASSLAPLHEQFF.

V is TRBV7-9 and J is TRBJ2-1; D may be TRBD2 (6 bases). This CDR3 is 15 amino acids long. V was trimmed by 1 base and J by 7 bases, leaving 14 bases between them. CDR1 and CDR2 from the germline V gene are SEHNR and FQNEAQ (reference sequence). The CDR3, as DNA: TGTGCCAGCAGCTTAGAACTAGCCGATACGAATGAGCAGTTCTTC. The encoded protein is CASSLELADTNEQFF.

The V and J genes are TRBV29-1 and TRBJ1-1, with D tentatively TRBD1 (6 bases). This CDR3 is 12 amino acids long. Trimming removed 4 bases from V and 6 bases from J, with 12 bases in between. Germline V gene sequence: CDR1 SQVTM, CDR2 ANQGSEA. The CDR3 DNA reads TGCAGCGTTGTACAGGGAGTGTCTGAAGCTTTCTTT. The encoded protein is CSVVQGVSEAFF. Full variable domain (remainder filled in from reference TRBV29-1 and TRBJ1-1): SAVISQKPSRDICQRGTSLTIQCQVDSQVTMMFWYRQQPGQSLTLIATANQGSEATYESGFVIDKFPISRPNLTFSTLTVSNMSPEDSSIYLCSVVQGVSEAFFGQGTRLTVV.

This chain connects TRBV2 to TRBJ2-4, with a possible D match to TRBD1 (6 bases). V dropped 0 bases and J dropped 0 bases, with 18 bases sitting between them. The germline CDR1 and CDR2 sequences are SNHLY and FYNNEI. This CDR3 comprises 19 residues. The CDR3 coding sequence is TGTGCCAGCAGTGAAGCCGCGACCGGGACACAACTAGCCAAAAACATTCAGTACTTC. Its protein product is CASSEAATGTQLAKNIQYF.

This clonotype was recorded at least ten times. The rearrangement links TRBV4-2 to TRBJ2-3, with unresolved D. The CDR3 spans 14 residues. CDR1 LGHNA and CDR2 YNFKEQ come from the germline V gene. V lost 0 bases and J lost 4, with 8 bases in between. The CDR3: CASSQDFGPDTQYF. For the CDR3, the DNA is TGTGCCAGCAGCCAAGATTTCGGGCCAGATACGCAGTATTTT.

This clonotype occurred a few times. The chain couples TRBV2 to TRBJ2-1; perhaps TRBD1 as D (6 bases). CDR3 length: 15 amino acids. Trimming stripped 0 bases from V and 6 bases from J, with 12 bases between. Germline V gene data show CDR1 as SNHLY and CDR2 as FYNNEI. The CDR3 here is CASSEAMTGLNEQFF. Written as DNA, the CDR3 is TGTGCCAGCAGTGAAGCCATGACAGGACTCAATGAGCAGTTCTTC.

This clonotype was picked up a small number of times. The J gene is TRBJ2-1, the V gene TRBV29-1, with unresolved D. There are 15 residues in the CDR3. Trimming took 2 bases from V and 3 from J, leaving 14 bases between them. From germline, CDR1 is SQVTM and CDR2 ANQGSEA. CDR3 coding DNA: TGCAGCGTTGAACCCCTCTTAGTCAACTACAATGAGCAGTTCTTC. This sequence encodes CSVEPLLVNYNEQFF.

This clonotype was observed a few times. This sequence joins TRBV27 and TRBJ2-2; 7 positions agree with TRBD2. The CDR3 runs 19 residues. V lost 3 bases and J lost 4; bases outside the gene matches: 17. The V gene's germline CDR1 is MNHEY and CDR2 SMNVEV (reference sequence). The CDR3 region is CASSLGIGLADLLTGELFF. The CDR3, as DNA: TGTGCCAGCAGTTTGGGAATCGGGCTAGCGGACTTACTCACCGGGGAGCTGTTTTTT.

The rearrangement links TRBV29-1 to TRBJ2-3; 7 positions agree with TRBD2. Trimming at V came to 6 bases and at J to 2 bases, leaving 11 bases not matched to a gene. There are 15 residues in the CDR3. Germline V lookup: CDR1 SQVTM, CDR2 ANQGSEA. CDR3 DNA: TGCAGCGTCCGGGGAGGGCGGGTGACCACAGATACGCAGTATTTT. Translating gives CSVRGGRVTTDTQYF.

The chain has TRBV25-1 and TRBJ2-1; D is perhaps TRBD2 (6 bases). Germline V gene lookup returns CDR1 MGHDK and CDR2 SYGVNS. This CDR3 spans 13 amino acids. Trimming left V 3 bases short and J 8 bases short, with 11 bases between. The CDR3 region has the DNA TGTGCCAGCAGTGAGGGACTTTTTGATGAGCAGTTCTTC. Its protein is CASSEGLFDEQFF.

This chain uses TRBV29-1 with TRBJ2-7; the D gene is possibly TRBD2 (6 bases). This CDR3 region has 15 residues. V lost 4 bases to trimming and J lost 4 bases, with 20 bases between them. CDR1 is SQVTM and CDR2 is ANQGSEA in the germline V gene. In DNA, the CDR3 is TGCAGCGTTGCTGGTGCGGGGCTCTCTGGGTACGAGCAGTACTTC. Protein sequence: CSVAGAGLSGYEQYF.